The present T cell receptor beta chain was sequenced within a study of cytomegalovirus exposure and HLA in healthy donors. The CDR3 loop spans 15 amino acids. Germline CDR1 SGDLS, CDR2 YYNGEE. The V end was cut by 0 bases, the J end by 4 bases, with 10 bases between. For this clone: Its antigen is as yet unknown.

General observations from the study: Under in vitro conditions, three CMV-associated chains were confirmed as specific for CMV antigens.

The method was immunoSEQ multiplex PCR; TCRdb's version includes in-frame clones alone and lacks a portion of them. The table lists some 120,000 clones, 94% of them singletons. The source is a woman younger than 30 in good health and CMV-seronegative. Material: PBMCs. The rearrangement links TRBV9 to TRBJ1-4; tentatively, D is TRBD1 (6 bases). CDR3 protein: CASSVGPGVNEKLFF. CDR3 coding DNA: TGTGCCAGCAGCGTAGGCCCAGGGGTTAATGAAAAACTGTTTTTT. Full variable domain (missing parts from reference TRBV9 and TRBJ1-4): DSGVTQTPKHLITATGQRVTLRCSPRSGDLSVYWYQQSLDQGLQFLIQYYNGEERAKGNILERFSAQQFPDLHSELNLSSLELGDSALYFCASSVGPGVNEKLFFGSGTQLSVL.